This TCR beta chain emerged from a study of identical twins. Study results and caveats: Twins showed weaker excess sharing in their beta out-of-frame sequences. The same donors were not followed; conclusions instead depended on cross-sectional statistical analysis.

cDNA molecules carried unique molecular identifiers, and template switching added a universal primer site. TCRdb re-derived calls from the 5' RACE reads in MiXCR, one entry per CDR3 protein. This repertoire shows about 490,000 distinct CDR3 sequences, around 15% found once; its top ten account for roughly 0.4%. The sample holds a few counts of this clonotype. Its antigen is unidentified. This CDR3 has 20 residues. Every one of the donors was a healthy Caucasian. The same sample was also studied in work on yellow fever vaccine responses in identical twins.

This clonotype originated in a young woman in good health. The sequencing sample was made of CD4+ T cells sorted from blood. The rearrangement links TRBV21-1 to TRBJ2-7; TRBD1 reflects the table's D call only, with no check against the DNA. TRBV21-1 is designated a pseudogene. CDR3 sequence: CASSIFHPPRDTNRVYEQYF. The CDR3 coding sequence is TGTGCCAGCAGCATATTCCATCCCCCCCGGGATACAAATAGGGTCTACGAGCAGTACTTC.